The 3 T cell receptor beta chains in this list originate from one sample, sequenced in a study of early stage breast cancer tumors (TCRdb year 2017). Libraries came from the immunoSEQ multiplex PCR assay. In its TCRdb copy, this immuneACCESS table keeps in-frame sequences only and misses some clones. Where compared with another copy, unresolved V genes explain less than half of these, and the others have no known cause. In all, the sample holds about 48,000 clones, and around 83% of those were seen once. About 1.4% of the sample is in the top ten clones. The sequenced sample consisted of blood. All receptors derive from a person aged 45 to 59 with breast cancer.

The V gene is TRBV6-1, the J gene TRBJ2-6; D is ambiguous. The germline CDR1 and CDR2 sequences are MNHNS and SASEGT. The CDR3 has 12 residues. The germline V and J ends were trimmed by 9 bases and 3 bases, with 6 bases remaining between them. CDR3 protein: CASFYGANVLTF. The CDR3 coding sequence is TGTGCCAGTTTTTATGGGGCCAACGTCCTGACTTTC.

This clone was recorded a few times. The chain couples TRBV28 to TRBJ1-2, with D unresolved. Looked up from germline, CDR1 is MDHEN and CDR2 is SYDVKM. V shed 3 bases and J shed 5 bases, with 7 bases lying between them. The CDR3 contains 12 residues. CDR3 sequence reads: CASSLRLYGYTF. The CDR3 DNA reads as TGTGCCAGCAGTTTGAGACTATATGGCTACACCTTC.

The chain joins TRBV7-2 to TRBJ2-3; 15 nucleotides line up with TRBD2. V shed 5 bases and J 6 bases; nucleotides not matched to a gene: 6. In germline, CDR1 is SGHTA, CDR2 FQGNSA. The CDR3 has 16 residues. This CDR3 is CASSLGLAGGRDTQYF. As DNA, the CDR3 is TGTGCCAGCAGCCTTGGACTAGCGGGAGGGCGTGATACGCAGTATTTT.